This TCR beta chain was recorded in a study of early T cells in non-severe SARS-CoV-2 infection. Across the whole study: Sequencing used unsorted whole-blood bulk RNA, so chains lack pairing.

Trimming left V 6 bases short and J 2 bases short, with 10 bases between. The CDR3 runs to 13 residues. The germline V gene has CDR1 LNHDA and CDR2 SQIVND (reference sequence). A word on this clonotype: Its antigen is unidentified.

General study results and limits: Sequences matched to VDJdb favored anti-spike CD8 responses, while private and CD4 specificities were missed.

Individual cDNA molecules were tagged with unique molecular identifiers. TCRdb re-analysed the 5' RACE reads in MiXCR, keeping a single row per CDR3 protein. This table holds around 58,000 distinct CDR3 sequences, about an eighth found once. This chain links TRBV19 with TRBJ1-2; D call uncertain. The specimen was whole blood. This clonotype was sampled from an adult who was a healthcare worker with PCR-confirmed SARS-CoV-2 infection or an uninfected control (not recorded which). The CDR3 spells CASRDRTNYGYTF. In DNA form, the CDR3 reads TGTGCCAGTAGGGACCGGACGAACTATGGCTACACCTTC.